In this sample, the clone carrying this T cell receptor (beta chain) turned up a few times. Its antigen is not known. This specimen belongs to a study of T-cell memory formation after mild COVID-19. Across the study: Largely, TCR clusters stayed within a single donor.

Each CDR3 protein is one row after TCRdb ran MiXCR on the 5' RACE reads. The profile shows 580,000 or so distinct CDR3 sequences, around 15% of them singletons. The CDR3 sequence is 13 residues long. Trimming removed 7 bases at V and 4 bases at J, with 11 bases between. Germline V gene sequence: CDR1 MNHEY, CDR2 SVGEGT. Study-level findings and limits: Memory cells collected pre-infection included some clones that later responded, suggesting cross-reactive memory joined. Mainly in CM and EM were contracting CD4+ clones; CD8+ were in EMRA.

The material sequenced was PBMCs or a T cell subset sorted from them (not recorded which). The TCR comes from an adult woman who had mild COVID-19 (a few samples of this study predate the infection). Cell type and time point are not known. The gene calls are TRBV6-2 or TRBV6-3 and TRBJ2-1, with no clear D. In nucleotides, the CDR3 is TGTGCCAGCACCAGAGAAGAGTACAATGAGCAGTTCTTC. Its protein is CASTREEYNEQFF.